This TCR beta chain appears in the sequencing data of a study of shared clonotypes between healthy human individuals. The naive CD8 fraction comprised CD45RO-negative cells positively selected for CCR7 and excluded terminally differentiated effector memory CD45RA+ cells. The DNA input per sorted-subset replicate PCR was 200 ng, corresponding to 25,000 to 30,000 T cell genomes. TCRdb's table, derived via immunoSEQ multiplex PCR, lists solely in-frame clones and lacks some. The sample comprises hundreds of thousands of clones, roughly 92% of which are singletons, and less than 25% rests with the top ten. The length of the CDR3 is 16 residues. CDR1 and CDR2 from the germline V gene are SQVTM and ANQGSEA. V gave up 2 bases and J gave up 0 bases, with 15 bases separating them.

The source is a man younger than 40 in good health. The sequencing input was naive CD8+ T cells sorted from blood. The chain combines TRBV29-1 with TRBJ2-3; weak D call: TRBD2 (5 bases). As DNA, the CDR3 is TGCAGCGTTGAATTATGGGAGACTACCAGCACAGATACGCAGTATTTT. Its translation is CSVELWETTSTDTQYF.